The 29 T cell receptor beta chains reported below all come from one sample, sequenced in a study of human T cells and chemical hapten exposure. MiXCR, applied by TCRdb to the RACE reads, yields one record per CDR3 protein. In the table there are about 64,000 distinct CDR3 sequences, about 11% of which are singletons. Time point described: pre-sensitization, week 0. The treatment is: therapeutic diphenylcyclopropenone sensitization with weekly scalp DPC. Sequences were derived from whole blood, sampled in connection with sensitization to the hapten diphenylcyclopropenone (DPC). These receptors were collected from a woman between 35 and 50 years old with alopecia areata. Some clones in this sample may be carry-over from other donors' samples.

This clonotype was counted a few times. The CDR3, as DNA: TGTGCCAGCAACCGGGACCCCAACCAGCCCCAGCATTTT. As protein: CASNRDPNQPQHF. The chain carries TRBV9 and TRBJ1-5; maybe TRBD1 (5 bases). CDR1 and CDR2 from the germline V gene are SGDLS and YYNGEE. The CDR3 covers 13 residues. V was shortened by 6 bases and J by 7 bases, with 14 bases between the two germline ends.

This clonotype showed up many times. This chain connects TRBV11-2 to TRBJ2-7; a weak D match, TRBD2 (7 bases). V was pared by 2 bases and J by 4 bases, with 12 bases between. The CDR3 is made up of 14 amino acids. Germline V gene lookup returns CDR1 SGHAT and CDR2 FQNNGV. Here the CDR3 reads CASSLQGRGYEQYF. For the CDR3, the DNA is TGTGCCAGCAGCTTACAAGGGAGGGGGTACGAGCAGTACTTC.

At least ten counts were recorded for this clonotype. The rearrangement uses TRBV11-2 and TRBJ2-1; 7 bases are shared with TRBD1. J gave up 9 bases and V 5 bases, and 13 bases lay outside the gene matches. CDR1 is SGHAT and CDR2 is FQNNGV in the germline V gene. The CDR3 loop spans 15 amino acids. The CDR3 region has the DNA TGTGCCAGCAGCCCAAACCGACAGGGAACCCTTGAGCAGTTCTTC. Amino acid sequence: CASSPNRQGTLEQFF.

Note on this clonotype: Lacking the conserved final phenylalanine or tryptophan, this CDR3 likely reflects a read error. This chain joins TRBV7-2 and TRBJ2-1; D call uncertain. CDR1 and CDR2 from the germline V gene are SGHTA and FQGNSA. V lost 5 bases to trimming and J lost 6 bases, with 17 bases between them. This CDR3 is 15 amino acids long. CDR3 region: CASSPLGSEGNEQFS. The CDR3 bases are TGTGCCAGCAGCCCCCTGGGGTCAGAAGGCAATGAGCAGTTCTCC.

V is TRBV20-1 and J is TRBJ2-5; either TRBD1 or TRBD2 may supply D (5 bases each). CDR1 and CDR2 from the germline V gene are DFQATT and SNEGSKA (reference sequence). Between the trimmed V and J ends, which lost 6 bases and 7 bases, there was a span of 15 bases. The CDR3 consists of 12 residues. The CDR3 spells CSARDGRGTQYF. As DNA, the CDR3 is TGCAGTGCCAGGGACGGTCGGGGGACCCAGTACTTC.

The table lists this clonotype with a few counts. The gene calls are TRBV6-2 or TRBV6-3 and TRBJ2-6; weak D call: TRBD2 (5 bases). V lost 2 bases, J lost 2 bases, and 10 bases lay in between. This CDR3 has 16 residues. Germline V CDR1 and CDR2: MNHEY, SVGEGT. The CDR3 spells CASSYNLGAGANVLTF. CDR3 DNA: TGTGCCAGCAGTTACAATTTGGGAGCTGGGGCCAACGTCCTGACTTTC.

The table lists this clonotype with many counts. This chain connects TRBV29-1 to TRBJ2-5, with 7 nucleotides matching TRBD1. The V gene end was trimmed by 6 bases and the J gene end by 3 bases; junction bases not matched to a gene: 10. This CDR3 comprises 14 residues. Germline V gives CDR1 SQVTM, CDR2 ANQGSEA. CDR3 nucleotides: TGCAGCGTCGGACAGGCCTTGGGTGAAGAGACCCAGTACTTC. It yields the protein CSVGQALGEETQYF.

This clonotype appeared a few times. The V call is TRBV6-5, the J call TRBJ2-7, with 8 bases matching TRBD2. CDR1 is MNHEY and CDR2 is SVGAGI in the germline V gene. The CDR3 extends over 15 amino acids. V gave up 6 bases and J gave up 4 bases; unmatched junction bases: 11. CDR3 nucleotides: TGTGCCAGCAGCCCATGGCAGCGGGGGACGTACGAGCAGTACTTC. Its translation: CASSPWQRGTYEQYF.

This sequence joins TRBV7-2 and TRBJ2-2, with a possible D match to TRBD2 (5 bases). Germline CDR1 is SGHTA and CDR2 is FQGNSA. Trimming took 8 bases from V and 3 from J, leaving 10 bases between them. This CDR3 spans 13 amino acids. The chain's CDR3 is CASVGDYTGELFF. The CDR3 region has the DNA TGTGCCAGCGTGGGAGATTACACCGGGGAGCTGTTTTTT.

The chain couples TRBV5-5 to TRBJ2-7; 7 nucleotides align to TRBD1. The CDR3 totals 16 residues. J lost 5 bases, V lost 0 bases, and 11 bases had no gene match. Looked up from germline, CDR1 is SGHKS and CDR2 is YYEKEE (reference sequence). CDR3 in amino acids: CASSLVGVGTVHEQYF. The CDR3 DNA reads as TGTGCCAGCAGCTTGGTAGGGGTCGGGACAGTCCACGAGCAGTACTTC. Supplemented by reference TRBV5-5 and TRBJ2-7, the full variable domain reads DAGVTQSPTHLIKTRGQQVTLRCSPISGHKSVSWYQQVLGQGPQFIFQYYEKEERGRGNFPDRFSARQFPNYSSELNVNALLLGDSALYLCASSLVGVGTVHEQYFGPGTRLTVT.

This clonotype was detected many times. V and J are TRBV20-1 and TRBJ2-3; 7 positions agree with TRBD1. The CDR3 contains 13 residues. V lost 1 base and J lost 6; bases outside the gene matches: 4. Germline-derived CDR1 and CDR2 are DFQATT and SNEGSKA (reference sequence). The CDR3 spells CSARASRGDTQYF. In nucleotides, the CDR3 is TGCAGTGCTAGAGCTAGCAGGGGGGATACGCAGTATTTT.

This clonotype was observed a handful of times. Given the absence of the conserved phenylalanine or tryptophan at the CDR3 end, a read error is likely. It is unclear where the CDR3 begins or ends on the DNA, so no DNA is shown, and the CDR3 is as TCRdb lists it. The chain combines TRBV10-3 with TRBJ1-2. Germline loops: CDR1 ENHRY, CDR2 SYGVKD. A total of 15 residues make up the CDR3, ends included. The chain's CDR3 is CAISESRGDQARLTV.

The chain uses TRBV29-1 and TRBJ2-7; 9 bases map to TRBD1. V was pared by 6 bases and J by 0 bases, with 3 bases of the junction left unmatched. Per germline, CDR1 SQVTM and CDR2 ANQGSEA. The CDR3 extends over 13 amino acids. The CDR3 DNA follows: TGCAGCGTGGCGACAGGGGGCTCCTACGAGCAGTACTTC. As protein: CSVATGGSYEQYF.

The CDR3 region has the DNA TGCGCCAGCAGCCAAGATGAGGGACAGACCTACGAGCAGTACTTC. It translates to CASSQDEGQTYEQYF. The V and J genes are TRBV4-3 and TRBJ2-7, with 7 positions matching TRBD1. The CDR3 is 15 residues long. Unmatched junction bases numbered 4, after V lost 0 bases and J lost 2 bases. Germline lookup yields CDR1 LGHNA and CDR2 YSLEER.

The sample holds many counts of this clonotype. The rearrangement joins TRBV6-2 or TRBV6-3 to TRBJ2-3; 9 bases line up with TRBD1. CDR1 and CDR2 (germline): MNHEY, SVGEGT. This CDR3 is built from 18 residues. V dropped 5 bases and J dropped 3; count of bases not matched to a gene: 15. CDR3 in DNA: TGTGCCAGCAGTAAAGGGACAGGGAGACTCCTGGGAACAGATACGCAGTATTTT. Encoded protein: CASSKGTGRLLGTDTQYF.

This clonotype was found many times. This chain joins TRBV20-1 and TRBJ2-1, with TRBD2 matching 9 bases. The CDR3 sequence is 18 residues long. With 3 bases clipped from V and 1 base from J, the junction kept 13 bases outside the gene matches. Germline CDR1 reads DFQATT; CDR2 reads SNEGSKA (reference sequence). The chain's CDR3 is CSASKDLAGMISYNEQFF. For the CDR3, the DNA is TGCAGTGCTAGCAAGGATCTAGCGGGGATGATATCCTACAATGAGCAGTTCTTC.

The V and J genes are TRBV5-1 and TRBJ2-7, with 12 bases that match TRBD2. V lost 2 bases and J lost 2; bases outside the gene matches: 5. Looked up from germline, CDR1 is SGHRS and CDR2 is YFSETQ. The CDR3 covers 16 residues. The CDR3 DNA sequence: TGCGCCAGCAGCTTAGGACTAGCGGGGACGGCCTACGAGCAGTACTTC. Its translation is CASSLGLAGTAYEQYF.

This clonotype was detected many times. The genes are TRBV11-3 and TRBJ1-1, with D unclear. The CDR3 is 14 residues long. Germline values: CDR1 SGHNT, CDR2 YENEEA. V lost 1 base and J lost 4, with 10 bases in between. The CDR3 is CASSLGAASTEAFF. Written as DNA, the CDR3 is TGTGCCAGCAGCTTAGGTGCGGCATCCACTGAAGCTTTCTTT.

This sequence joins TRBV6-6 and TRBJ1-1, with TRBD1 as a possible D gene (5 bases). CDR1 is MNHNY and CDR2 is SVGAGI in the germline V gene (reference sequence). Trimming pared 0 bases from V and 4 bases from J, leaving 18 bases between. There are 17 residues in the CDR3. Written as DNA, the CDR3 is TGTGCCAGCAGTTACTCGAGGTGGGGTGGGAGGGGCACTGAAGCTTTCTTT. Its translation is CASSYSRWGGRGTEAFF.

This chain joins TRBV6-1 and TRBJ2-1, with D perhaps TRBD2 (5 bases). Germline assignment: CDR1 MNHNS and CDR2 SASEGT. The V end lost 1 base, the J end lost 8 bases, and 15 bases lay between the germline ends. The CDR3 runs 15 residues. CDR3 coding DNA: TGTGCCAGCAGTGAAGGGGTAGCGAGGTTCTATGAGCAGTTCTTC. Protein: CASSEGVARFYEQFF.

The chain combines TRBV10-3 with TRBJ1-5; possible D gene TRBD1, 6 bases. This CDR3 has 14 residues. Looked up from germline, CDR1 is ENHRY and CDR2 is SYGVKD. V was pared by 4 bases and J by 7 bases, with 14 bases between. The CDR3 coding sequence is TGTGCCATCAGTGGACCAGGGGAGGAACAGCCCCAGCATTTT. Protein sequence: CAISGPGEEQPQHF.

The V and J genes are TRBV28 and TRBJ2-3, with D maybe TRBD2 (5 bases). CDR3 length equals 14 residues. Trimming removed 7 bases at V and 3 bases at J, with 14 bases between. CDR1 is MDHEN, CDR2 SYDVKM, per germline. For the CDR3, the DNA is TGTGCCAGCACCATCCCCGGGAAAACAGATACGCAGTATTTT. Translating it yields CASTIPGKTDTQYF.

This clonotype has at least ten counts. This chain links TRBV7-2 with TRBJ1-5, with TRBD1 as a possible D gene (6 bases). The CDR3 has 15 residues. CDR1 is SGHTA, CDR2 FQGNSA, per germline. V dropped 1 base and J dropped 6 bases, with 13 bases sitting between them. CDR3: CASSLGGGAGQPQHF. CDR3 nucleotides: TGTGCCAGCAGCTTAGGTGGGGGGGCCGGTCAGCCCCAGCATTTT.

The table lists this clonotype with many counts. The junction shows a germline mismatch at one end, possibly a read error. The chain combines TRBV25-1 with TRBJ1-1; 8 positions match TRBD1. Germline V CDR1 and CDR2: MGHDK, SYGVNS. This CDR3 comprises 16 residues. CDR3 sequence reads: CASSKHLTGAPAEASF. The CDR3 bases are TGTGCCAGCAGTAAACATTTGACAGGGGCGCCGGCTGAAGCTTCCTTT. Variable domain in full (rest from reference TRBV25-1 and TRBJ1-1): EADIYQTPRYLVIGTGKKITLECSQTMGHDKMYWYQQDPGMELHLIHYSYGVNSTEKGDLSSESTVSRIRTEHFPLTLESARPSHTSQYLCASSKHLTGAPAEASFGQGTRLTVV.

This clonotype was detected a few times. The chain uses TRBV19 and TRBJ2-5; 8 nucleotides align to TRBD1. The CDR3 covers 16 residues. J was trimmed by 5 bases and V by 2 bases; bases with no gene match: 10. Germline V gene lookup returns CDR1 LNHDA and CDR2 SQIVND (reference sequence). This chain's CDR3 is CASSISAQGAGETQYF. The CDR3 DNA is TGTGCCAGTAGTATATCAGCCCAGGGGGCAGGGGAGACCCAGTACTTC.

This clonotype has more than one count but fewer than ten. The chain combines TRBV5-4 with TRBJ2-1; D is undetermined. This CDR3 is 16 amino acids long. CDR1 is SGHNT and CDR2 is YYREEE in the germline V gene (reference sequence). V was trimmed by 2 bases and J by 6 bases, leaving 18 bases between them. The CDR3 loop reads CASSLSLTGTVNEQFF. CDR3 in DNA: TGTGCCAGCAGCTTAAGTTTGACTGGCACCGTCAATGAGCAGTTCTTC.

This clonotype occurred a few times. The CDR3 nucleotides read TGCGCCAGCAGCCCCGAAGGAGCCGACTACAATGAGCAGTTCTTC. The encoded protein is CASSPEGADYNEQFF. The chain recombines TRBV5-1 with TRBJ2-1, with unresolved D. The CDR3 has 15 residues. The germline CDR1 and CDR2 sequences are SGHRS and YFSETQ. The V gene lost 4 bases and the J gene lost 3 bases, with 14 bases spanning the gap.

This clonotype was seen repeatedly, ten times or more. The V and J genes are TRBV20-1 and TRBJ2-5, with TRBD2 identical over 9 bases. In germline, CDR1 is DFQATT, CDR2 SNEGSKA (reference sequence). V trimming: 6 bases; J trimming: 5 bases; junction bases outside the gene matches: 16. The CDR3 is made up of 16 amino acids. Here the CDR3 DNA reads TGCAGTGCCATAGGAGCTAGCGGGGCCCGGGGCGAGACCCAGTACTTC. Translated, it gives CSAIGASGARGETQYF.

The genes are TRBV27 and TRBJ1-2; D unresolved. With 0 bases removed from V and 2 bases from J, the gap between germline ends came to 7 bases. Germline V gene data show CDR1 as MNHEY and CDR2 as SMNVEV (reference sequence). This CDR3 has 14 amino acids. The CDR3 coding sequence is TGTGCCAGCAGTTTATCCCACACGAACTATGGCTACACCTTC. Translating gives CASSLSHTNYGYTF.